This T cell receptor beta chain comes out of a study of OX40 agonist ivuxolimab in advanced cancers. Study overall: Every 2 weeks, patients received ivuxolimab intravenously, dosed at 0.01 to 10 mg/kg. A male proportion of 82.7% was recorded, with mean age around 64 years and range about 20 to 90. There were three patients with partial responses, one having hepatocellular carcinoma and two cutaneous melanoma.

Per the germline V gene, CDR1 is SEHNR and CDR2 is FQNEAQ (reference sequence). Trimming left V 1 base short and J 5 bases short, with 5 bases between. The CDR3 totals 12 residues. Blood samples were obtained at baseline, cycle 4 day 1, and cycle 7 day 1. The method was immunoSEQ multiplex PCR; TCRdb's version includes in-frame clones alone and lacks a portion of them. The sample records some 40,000 clones, 80% to 90% being singletons. The source was CD4+ or CD8+ T cells sorted from blood, collected in a trial of the OX40 agonist ivuxolimab. The TCR comes from an adult with an advanced solid tumor such as melanoma, head and neck, liver or kidney cancer. This chain links TRBV7-9 with TRBJ1-1, with unresolved D. CDR3 in amino acids: CASSLGETEAFF. CDR3 nucleotide sequence: TGTGCCAGCAGCTTAGGGGAAACTGAAGCTTTCTTT.